What follows are 27 T cell receptor beta chains derived from one specimen sequenced in a study of graft-versus-host responses after intestinal transplantation. Produced via immunoSEQ multiplex PCR; TCRdb's table is partial and in-frame only. In the table there are about 88,000 clones, 85% to 95% of which are singletons. These TCRs' antigens remain unknown. The source was unstimulated CD4+ T cells sorted from spleen or lymph node cells, collected before transplant. Receptors originate from a human donor who was the organ donor for an intestinal transplant.

This chain joins TRBV28 and TRBJ1-1; 7 positions agree with TRBD1. There are 14 residues in the CDR3. CDR1 is MDHEN, CDR2 SYDVKM, per germline. V lost 2 bases to trimming and J lost 1 base; unmatched junction nucleotides: 1. CDR3 nucleotides: TGTGCCAGCAGTTTACCAGGGGGGAACACTGAAGCTTTCTTT. This encodes CASSLPGGNTEAFF.

This clone was counted a single time. V is TRBV19 and J is TRBJ1-5; a possible D gene is TRBD1 (5 bases). V was clipped by 6 bases and J by 0 bases, with 15 bases between them. This CDR3 has 16 amino acids. CDR1 LNHDA and CDR2 SQIVND come from the germline V gene (reference sequence). The CDR3 nucleotides read TGTGCCAGTAGACTTACGGGACTGGATAGCAATCAGCCCCAGCATTTT. Its protein is CASRLTGLDSNQPQHF.

CDR3 in DNA: TGCGCCAGCAGCGAAATCGACAAAGAATATGGCTACACCTTC. This codes for CASSEIDKEYGYTF. This chain connects TRBV5-1 to TRBJ1-2; D is uncertain. Germline CDR1 SGHRS, CDR2 YFSETQ. CDR3 length equals 14 residues. V gave up 4 bases and J gave up 5 bases, with 15 bases separating them.

CDR3: CASSAWDRAYGYTF. CDR3 coding DNA: TGTGCCAGCAGTGCTTGGGACAGGGCGTATGGCTACACCTTC. This sequence joins TRBV6-4 and TRBJ1-2, with 9 bases identical to TRBD1. Germline V lookup: CDR1 MRHNA, CDR2 SNTAGT. With V trimmed by 4 bases and J by 5 bases, 5 bases remained unmatched. The CDR3 runs 14 residues.

J is TRBJ1-1 and V is TRBV5-1, with 7 bases that match TRBD1. The CDR3 spans 14 residues. CDR1 SGHRS and CDR2 YFSETQ come from the germline V gene. V gave up 4 bases and J gave up 0 bases; unmatched junction bases: 3. CDR3 nucleotides: TGCGCCAGCAGCCCGGGACAGATGAACACTGAAGCTTTCTTT. Translating it yields CASSPGQMNTEAFF.

The CDR3 reads CSASQGGTEAFF. The CDR3 coding sequence is TGCAGCGCCTCCCAAGGCGGCACTGAAGCTTTCTTT. The V and J genes are TRBV29-1 and TRBJ1-1; D gene uncertain. Germline lookup yields CDR1 SQVTM and CDR2 ANQGSEA. There are 12 residues in the CDR3. Trimming shortened V by 7 bases and J by 4 bases, and 13 bases separated the two germline ends.

V gene TRBV9 combines with J gene TRBJ2-5; 9 positions match TRBD1. The DNA end is a closer match to TRBJ2-7, so the J assignment may be wrong. The length of the CDR3 is 16 residues. The V gene's germline CDR1 is SGDLS and CDR2 YYNGEE. The CDR3 loop is CASSVGSGTGNNEQYF. The CDR3 DNA follows: TGTGCCAGCAGCGTAGGCTCCGGGACAGGGAACAACGAGCAGTACTTC.

The V and J genes are TRBV5-5 and TRBJ1-1; no reliable D call. The V end was cut by 0 bases, the J end by 7 bases, with 4 bases between. The germline gives CDR1 SGHKS, CDR2 YYEKEE (reference sequence). CDR3 length: 11 residues. The CDR3 here is CASSLGYEAFF. CDR3 in DNA: TGTGCCAGCAGCTTGGGGTATGAAGCTTTCTTT.

V gene TRBV2 combines with J gene TRBJ2-3; 9 bases are a match to TRBD2. Germline CDR1 and CDR2: SNHLY and FYNNEI. Unmatched junction bases numbered 7, after V lost 6 bases and J lost 0 bases. CDR3 length equals 16 residues. CDR3 loop: CASRSLAGISTDTQYF. CDR3 nucleotide sequence: TGTGCCAGCAGATCCCTAGCGGGGATTAGCACAGATACGCAGTATTTT.

The V call is TRBV10-3, the J call TRBJ1-3, with D maybe TRBD1 (6 bases). This CDR3 spans 12 amino acids. Germline CDR1 ENHRY, CDR2 SYGVKD. With 11 bases removed from V and 3 bases from J, the gap between germline ends came to 11 bases. CDR3 loop: CASEGGGNTIYF. DNA for the CDR3: TGTGCCTCGGAGGGGGGTGGAAACACCATATATTTT.

This rearrangement joins TRBV5-5 to TRBJ1-2; D ambiguous. Deletions cut 5 bases from V and 5 bases from J, with 16 bases between. CDR1 and CDR2 from the germline V gene are SGHKS and YYEKEE (reference sequence). The CDR3 length is 14 residues. The CDR3 DNA reads as TGTGCCAGCAGACCGGGGATGGTATTTTATGGCTACACCTTC. Translation: CASRPGMVFYGYTF.

V and J are TRBV5-6 and TRBJ2-6; possibly TRBD1 for D (6 bases). CDR1 and CDR2 from the germline V gene are SGHDT and YYEEEE. Trimming removed 0 bases from V and 9 bases from J, with 19 bases in between. This CDR3 comprises 17 residues. This chain's CDR3 is CASSLAGAPNSGNVLTF. DNA for the CDR3: TGTGCCAGCAGCTTGGCAGGGGCTCCGAACTCTGGCAACGTCCTGACTTTC.

This chain connects TRBV6-1 to TRBJ1-5, with 8 bases that match TRBD1. Trimming removed 2 bases from V and 7 bases from J; junction bases left unmatched: 4. Germline assignment: CDR1 MNHNS and CDR2 SASEGT. The CDR3 totals 14 residues. The chain's CDR3 is CASSEQGAWQPQHF. In nucleotides, the CDR3 is TGTGCCAGCAGTGAACAGGGGGCTTGGCAGCCCCAGCATTTT.

This clone was found a few times. The V call is TRBV4-1, the J call TRBJ1-4; 7 bases map to TRBD1. From germline, CDR1 is MGHRA and CDR2 YSYEKL. The ends lost 2 bases at V and 5 bases at J; junction bases unmatched: 5. This CDR3 region has 15 residues. In DNA, the CDR3 is TGCGCCAGCAGCCAATCCGGGACAGTGAATGAAAAACTGTTTTTT. It yields the protein CASSQSGTVNEKLFF.

This chain connects TRBV7-9 to TRBJ2-2; D not resolved. CDR1 and CDR2 from the germline V gene are SEHNR and FQNEAQ (reference sequence). This CDR3 is 14 amino acids long. V lost 5 bases, J lost 3 bases, and 10 bases lay in between. The DNA of the CDR3 is TGTGCCAGCAGCGGCGACCGGCACACCGGGGAGCTGTTTTTT. Protein: CASSGDRHTGELFF.

The J gene is TRBJ1-5, the V gene TRBV9; TRBD1 aligns across 9 bases. The CDR3 extends over 15 amino acids. Germline CDR1 reads SGDLS; CDR2 reads YYNGEE. J was trimmed by 1 base and V by 1 base; bases with no gene match: 0. DNA for the CDR3: TGTGCCAGCAGCGTAACAGGGGGCAGCAATCAGCCCCAGCATTTT. It encodes CASSVTGGSNQPQHF.

This chain uses TRBV19 with TRBJ2-7; D gene ambiguous. CDR1 and CDR2 (germline): LNHDA, SQIVND (reference sequence). Trimming stripped 5 bases from V and 0 bases from J, with 11 bases between. The CDR3 is 14 residues long. The CDR3 protein is CASSRESYSYEQYF. CDR3 sequence (DNA): TGTGCCAGTAGTCGAGAGAGTTACTCCTACGAGCAGTACTTC.

In its sample, this clone was seen once. The genes are TRBV5-1 and TRBJ2-7, with D uncertain. Between the trimmed V and J ends, which lost 0 bases and 0 bases, there was a span of 10 bases. This CDR3 contains 15 residues. Germline V gives CDR1 SGHRS, CDR2 YFSETQ. This CDR3 is CASSLGTIGSYEQYF. The CDR3 bases are TGCGCCAGCAGCTTGGGGACGATTGGCTCCTACGAGCAGTACTTC. The whole variable domain, filled in from reference TRBV5-1 and TRBJ2-7, reads KAGVTQTPRYLIKTRGQQVTLSCSPISGHRSVSWYQQTPGQGLQFLFEYFSETQRNKGNFPGRFSGRQFSNSRSEMNVSTLELGDSALYLCASSLGTIGSYEQYFGPGTRLTVT.

The V call is TRBV28, the J call TRBJ1-6, with D possibly matching TRBD1 (6 bases). This CDR3 region has 13 residues. Trimming removed 7 bases from V and 6 bases from J, with 10 bases in between. CDR1 and CDR2 (germline): MDHEN, SYDVKM. The CDR3, as DNA: TGTGCCAGCACAGGACAGCGTAATTCACCCCTCCACTTT. As protein: CASTGQRNSPLHF. Supplemented by reference TRBV28 and TRBJ1-6, the full variable domain reads DVKVTQSSRYLVKRTGEKVFLECVQDMDHENMFWYRQDPGLGLRLIYFSYDVKMKEKGDIPEGYSVSREKKERFSLILESASTNQTSMYLCASTGQRNSPLHFGNGTRLTVT.

The V and J genes are TRBV10-1 and TRBJ2-4; weak D call: TRBD2 (6 bases). V was trimmed by 8 bases and J by 2 bases, leaving 25 bases between them. This CDR3 comprises 18 residues. CDR1 and CDR2 from the germline V gene are WNHNN and SYGVQD (reference sequence). The CDR3 sequence is CASGGRVHHRFTKNIQYF. CDR3 nucleotide sequence: TGCGCCAGCGGAGGGCGGGTACATCATCGTTTTACCAAAAACATTCAGTACTTC.

This chain uses TRBV5-1 with TRBJ1-1; 7 nucleotides align to TRBD1. CDR3 length: 14 residues. Unmatched junction bases numbered 3, after V lost 4 bases and J lost 0 bases. The germline V gene has CDR1 SGHRS and CDR2 YFSETQ. The CDR3 reads CASSVGQMNTEAFF. The CDR3, as DNA: TGCGCCAGCAGCGTGGGACAGATGAACACTGAAGCTTTCTTT.

The chain couples TRBV5-1 to TRBJ1-4; the D gene is possibly TRBD1 (6 bases). This CDR3 is built from 15 residues. Germline lookup yields CDR1 SGHRS and CDR2 YFSETQ. Trimming shortened V by 0 bases and J by 8 bases, and 14 bases separated the two germline ends. DNA for the CDR3: TGCGCCAGCAGCTTGGGCGGTTTAAGGGGGGAAAAACTGTTTTTT. Translation: CASSLGGLRGEKLFF.

This sequence joins TRBV29-1 and TRBJ1-1; no clear D gene. The V gene's germline CDR1 is SQVTM and CDR2 ANQGSEA. The CDR3 is made up of 12 amino acids. Trimming left V 7 bases short and J 2 bases short, with 11 bases between. CDR3 sequence: CSAFERNTEAFF. The CDR3 DNA reads TGCAGCGCCTTCGAGCGTAACACTGAAGCTTTCTTT.

DNA of the CDR3: TGTGCCAGTACTACAGGGGGCGAGCAGTACTTC. This gives the protein CASTTGGEQYF. The J gene is TRBJ2-7, the V gene TRBV19; the match to TRBD1 covers 8 bases. Germline CDR1 reads LNHDA; CDR2 reads SQIVND (reference sequence). With V trimmed by 7 bases and J by 6 bases, 2 bases remained unmatched. CDR3 size: 11 residues.

There are a few counts of this clone. The chain is built from TRBV5-5 and TRBJ2-7; possibly TRBD1 for D (5 bases). This CDR3 has 15 residues. CDR1 and CDR2 from the germline V gene are SGHKS and YYEKEE (reference sequence). Trimming shortened V by 4 bases and J by 7 bases, and 21 bases separated the two germline ends. The CDR3 coding sequence is TGTGCCAGCAGCACTGCAAGACCTGGGGCGAGGGAGCAGTACTTC. It is translated as CASSTARPGAREQYF.

The sample holds a few counts of this clone. This sequence joins TRBV9 and TRBJ1-1; a possible D gene is TRBD1 (6 bases). The CDR3 runs to 15 residues. Per the germline V gene, CDR1 is SGDLS and CDR2 is YYNGEE. Trimming removed 3 bases at V and 6 bases at J, with 18 bases between. The CDR3 nucleotides are TGTGCCAGCAGCGCGGGGGCAGGAGAGGTTGCTGAAGCTTTCTTT. Its protein product is CASSAGAGEVAEAFF.

The genes are TRBV30 and TRBJ1-2; D ambiguous. CDR3 length: 11 amino acids. Germline assignment: CDR1 GTSNPN and CDR2 SVGIG (reference sequence). Trimming took off 0 bases at V and 10 bases at J, with 9 bases between the two ends. As DNA, the CDR3 is TGTGCCTGGAGTGTACAAGGGTTCTACACCTTC. This sequence encodes CAWSVQGFYTF.